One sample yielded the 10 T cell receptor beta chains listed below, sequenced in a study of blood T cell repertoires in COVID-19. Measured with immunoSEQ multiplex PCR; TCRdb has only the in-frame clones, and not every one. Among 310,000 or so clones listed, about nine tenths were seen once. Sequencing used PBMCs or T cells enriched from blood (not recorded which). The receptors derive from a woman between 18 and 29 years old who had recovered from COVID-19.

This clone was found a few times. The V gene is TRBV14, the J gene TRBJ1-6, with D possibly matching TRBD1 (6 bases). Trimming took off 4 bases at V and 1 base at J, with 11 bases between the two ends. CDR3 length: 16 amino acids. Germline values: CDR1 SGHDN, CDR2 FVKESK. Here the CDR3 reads CASSPIQGSYNSPLHF. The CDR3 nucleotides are TGTGCCAGCAGCCCTATCCAGGGGTCCTATAATTCACCCCTCCACTTT. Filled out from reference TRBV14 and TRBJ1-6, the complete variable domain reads EAGVTQFPSHSVIEKGQTVTLRCDPISGHDNLYWYRRVMGKEIKFLLHFVKESKQDESGMPNNRFLAERTGGTYSTLKVQPAELEDSGVYFCASSPIQGSYNSPLHFGNGTRLTVT.

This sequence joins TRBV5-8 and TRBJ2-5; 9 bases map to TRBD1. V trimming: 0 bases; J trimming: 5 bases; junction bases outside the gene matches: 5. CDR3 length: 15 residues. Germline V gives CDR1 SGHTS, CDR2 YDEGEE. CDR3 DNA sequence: TGTGCCAGCAGCTTGGGTACAGGGGGCAGGGAGACCCAGTACTTC. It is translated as CASSLGTGGRETQYF.

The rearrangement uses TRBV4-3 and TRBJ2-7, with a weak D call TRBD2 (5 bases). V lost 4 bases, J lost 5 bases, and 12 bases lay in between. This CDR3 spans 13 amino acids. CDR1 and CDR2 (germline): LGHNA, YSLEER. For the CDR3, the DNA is TGCGCCAGCAGCCTGTACTTCGGGAACGAGCAGTACTTC. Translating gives CASSLYFGNEQYF.

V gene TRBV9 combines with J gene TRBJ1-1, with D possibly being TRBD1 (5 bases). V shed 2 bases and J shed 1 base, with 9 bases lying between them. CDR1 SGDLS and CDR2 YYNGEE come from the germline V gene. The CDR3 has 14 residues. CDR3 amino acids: CASSVQGTNTEAFF. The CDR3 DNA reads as TGTGCCAGCAGCGTTCAGGGAACGAACACTGAAGCTTTCTTT. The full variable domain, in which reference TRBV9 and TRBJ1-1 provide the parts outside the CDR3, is DSGVTQTPKHLITATGQRVTLRCSPRSGDLSVYWYQQSLDQGLQFLIQYYNGEERAKGNILERFSAQQFPDLHSELNLSSLELGDSALYFCASSVQGTNTEAFFGQGTRLTVV.

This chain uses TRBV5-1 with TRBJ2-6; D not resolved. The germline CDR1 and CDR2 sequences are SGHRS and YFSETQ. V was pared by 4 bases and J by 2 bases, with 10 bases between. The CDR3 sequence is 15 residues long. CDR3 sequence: CASSTSEAGANVLTF. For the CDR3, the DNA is TGCGCCAGCAGCACTTCAGAGGCTGGGGCCAACGTCCTGACTTTC.

CDR3 nucleotide sequence: TGTGCCAGCTCACTCGACAGGGGTAATGAGCAGTTCTTC. This gives the protein CASSLDRGNEQFF. The chain couples TRBV18 to TRBJ2-1; TRBD1 matches 8 bases. Germline lookup yields CDR1 KGHSH and CDR2 LQKENI. The trim removed 4 bases at V and 7 bases at J, leaving 3 bases unmatched. This CDR3 spans 13 amino acids.

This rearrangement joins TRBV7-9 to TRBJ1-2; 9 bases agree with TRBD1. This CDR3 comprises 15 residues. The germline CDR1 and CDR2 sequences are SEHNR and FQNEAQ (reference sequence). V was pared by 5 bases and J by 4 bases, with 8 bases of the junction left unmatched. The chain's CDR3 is CASSDRDRVVYGYTF. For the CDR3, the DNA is TGTGCCAGCAGCGACCGGGACAGGGTTGTCTATGGCTACACCTTC.

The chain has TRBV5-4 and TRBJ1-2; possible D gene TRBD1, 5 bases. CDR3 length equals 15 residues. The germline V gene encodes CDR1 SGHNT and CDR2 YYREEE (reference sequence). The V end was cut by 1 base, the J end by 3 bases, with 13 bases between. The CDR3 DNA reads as TGTGCCAGCAGCTTGACCTTTGGGGGGGACTATGGCTACACCTTC. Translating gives CASSLTFGGDYGYTF.

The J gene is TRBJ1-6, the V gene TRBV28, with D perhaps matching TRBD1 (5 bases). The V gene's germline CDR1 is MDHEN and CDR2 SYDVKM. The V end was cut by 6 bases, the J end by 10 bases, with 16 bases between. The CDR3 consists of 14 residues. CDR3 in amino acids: CASRVDTRVSPLHF. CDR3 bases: TGTGCCAGCAGAGTGGACACAAGGGTATCACCCCTCCACTTT.

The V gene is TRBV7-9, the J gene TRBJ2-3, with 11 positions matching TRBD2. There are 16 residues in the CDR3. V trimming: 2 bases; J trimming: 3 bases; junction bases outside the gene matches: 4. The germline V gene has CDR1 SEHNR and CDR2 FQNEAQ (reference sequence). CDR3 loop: CASSLSTSGNTDTQYF. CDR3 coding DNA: TGTGCCAGCAGCTTATCGACTAGCGGGAATACAGATACGCAGTATTTT. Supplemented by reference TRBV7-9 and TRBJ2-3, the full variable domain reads DTGVSQNPRHKITKRGQNVTFRCDPISEHNRLYWYRQTLGQGPEFLTYFQNEAQLEKSRLLSDRFSAERPKGSFSTLEIQRTEQGDSAMYLCASSLSTSGNTDTQYFGPGTRLTVL.